Presented here are 13 T cell receptor beta chains from one specimen sequenced in a study of T cell responses to AZD1222 COVID-19 vaccine. Assay: immunoSEQ multiplex PCR; the TCRdb copy retains only in-frame clones and omits some. This table has around 170,000 clones, about 90% appearing once. Material: peripheral blood, obtained 28 days after the second AZD1222 dose. Receptors were obtained from an adult who received the AZD1222 COVID-19 vaccine.

The V and J genes are TRBV3-1 (or the pseudogene TRBV3-2) and TRBJ2-5; D remains ambiguous. The germline V and J ends were trimmed by 0 bases and 5 bases, with 10 bases remaining between them. CDR1 is LGHDT and CDR2 is YNNKEL in the germline V gene (reference sequence). The CDR3 consists of 14 residues. The CDR3 DNA reads as TGTGCCAGCAGCCAAGATTTGGCCCCCGAGACCCAGTACTTC. The encoded protein is CASSQDLAPETQYF.

The V gene is TRBV18, the J gene TRBJ2-3; TRBD1 might be the D (6 bases). V was trimmed by 5 bases and J by 0 bases, leaving 15 bases between them. From germline, CDR1 is KGHSH and CDR2 LQKENI. CDR3 length: 16 residues. The CDR3 loop reads CASSSLRGVSTDTQYF. CDR3 nucleotides: TGTGCCAGCTCAAGCCTCAGGGGCGTGAGCACAGATACGCAGTATTTT.

This chain links TRBV18 with TRBJ2-3, with 15 bases identical to TRBD2. V shed 3 bases, J shed 6 bases, and the junction held 10 bases outside the gene matches. The CDR3 is made up of 18 amino acids. CDR1 and CDR2 from the germline V gene are KGHSH and LQKENI. DNA for the CDR3: TGTGCCAGCTCACCCATTCCGGGACTAGCGGGGGGCCGGGATACGCAGTATTTT. Its translation: CASSPIPGLAGGRDTQYF.

The V call is TRBV20-1, the J call TRBJ2-7; D is perhaps TRBD1 (5 bases). The V end lost 5 bases, the J end lost 9 bases, and 14 bases lay between the germline ends. Germline V gene sequence: CDR1 DFQATT, CDR2 SNEGSKA (reference sequence). This CDR3 has 11 amino acids. The CDR3 loop reads CSARQGHGQYF. DNA for the CDR3: TGCAGTGCTCGACAAGGACATGGGCAGTACTTC.

The chain combines TRBV9 with TRBJ1-6, with 10 bases that match TRBD1. The J segment lost 7 bases and the V segment lost 4 bases, leaving 5 bases of the junction unmatched. The CDR3 consists of 15 residues. Germline V gene lookup returns CDR1 SGDLS and CDR2 YYNGEE. The CDR3 region has the DNA TGTGCCAGCAGCATACAGGGACAGGGGAATTCACCCCTCCACTTT. It codes for CASSIQGQGNSPLHF.

This chain connects TRBV9 to TRBJ2-1; D possibly corresponds to TRBD1 (5 bases). The germline V gene has CDR1 SGDLS and CDR2 YYNGEE. This CDR3 comprises 15 residues. Trimming took 0 bases from V and 6 from J, leaving 13 bases between them. CDR3 sequence reads: CASSVEGNVFNEQFF. The CDR3 DNA sequence: TGTGCCAGCAGCGTAGAGGGGAATGTTTTCAATGAGCAGTTCTTC.

The table lists this clone with a few counts. CDR3 DNA: TGTGCCTCCAAAGATGGAGGTAGCTCCACAACCGGGGAGCTGTTTTTT. Protein sequence: CASKDGGSSTTGELFF. The rearrangement uses TRBV10-3 and TRBJ2-2; tentative D call: TRBD2 (5 bases). The V gene's germline CDR1 is ENHRY and CDR2 SYGVKD. The CDR3 has 16 amino acids. Deletions cut 11 bases from V and 5 bases from J, with 24 bases between.

V gene TRBV12-3 or TRBV12-4 combines with J gene TRBJ1-5, with D possibly TRBD1 on 5 matching bases. Trimming cost V 6 bases and J 11 bases, with 11 bases left between them. This CDR3 has 11 amino acids. CDR3 DNA sequence: TGTGCCAGCAGCGCGGGGGGAGCCCAGCATTTT. It specifies CASSAGGAQHF.

The rearrangement uses TRBV6-5 and TRBJ1-1, with a weak D call TRBD1 (5 bases). Germline V gene data show CDR1 as MNHEY and CDR2 as SVGAGI. The V gene lost 2 bases and the J gene lost 1 base, with 8 bases spanning the gap. The CDR3 is 14 residues long. This CDR3 reads CASSYAGGNTEAFF. The CDR3 nucleotides are TGTGCCAGCAGTTACGCCGGGGGGAACACTGAAGCTTTCTTT.

This rearrangement joins TRBV19 to TRBJ1-1, with TRBD1 matching over 7 bases. The CDR3 runs 15 residues. Germline V gives CDR1 LNHDA, CDR2 SQIVND (reference sequence). Unmatched junction bases numbered 10, after V lost 4 bases and J lost 5 bases. CDR3 loop: CASSTTGRGRTEAFF. Here the CDR3 DNA reads TGTGCCAGTAGTACGACAGGGCGCGGAAGGACTGAAGCTTTCTTT. The entire variable domain, with the rest obtained from reference TRBV19 and TRBJ1-1, is as follows: DGGITQSPKYLFRKEGQNVTLSCEQNLNHDAMYWYRQDPGQGLRLIYYSQIVNDFQKGDIAEGYSVSREKKESFPLTVTSAQKNPTAFYLCASSTTGRGRTEAFFGQGTRLTVV.

The chain recombines TRBV7-3 with TRBJ2-1; D could derive from TRBD1 or TRBD2 (6 bases each). The V and J ends lost 1 base and 5 bases respectively, with 12 bases between them. The CDR3 is made up of 15 amino acids. The germline gives CDR1 SGHTA, CDR2 FQGTGA. This chain's CDR3 is CASSLIAGTNNEQFF. In nucleotides, the CDR3 is TGTGCCAGCAGCTTAATCGCGGGGACAAACAATGAGCAGTTCTTC.

This clone was counted once. V gene TRBV6-4 combines with J gene TRBJ1-1; possibly TRBD1 for D (5 bases). CDR1 and CDR2 (germline): MRHNA, SNTAGT. Trimming left V 6 bases short and J 3 bases short, with 17 bases between. The CDR3 is 15 amino acids. Here the CDR3 reads CASSGTPLRDTEAFF. The CDR3, as DNA: TGTGCCAGCAGCGGGACTCCCCTCCGAGACACTGAAGCTTTCTTT.

This chain uses TRBV5-6 with TRBJ1-1; D not certain. CDR3 size: 13 residues. V dropped 4 bases and J dropped 4 bases, with 11 bases sitting between them. CDR1 SGHDT and CDR2 YYEEEE come from the germline V gene. The CDR3 DNA follows: TGTGCCAGCAGCGGAGGCCTGCGCACTGAAGCTTTCTTT. As protein: CASSGGLRTEAFF.